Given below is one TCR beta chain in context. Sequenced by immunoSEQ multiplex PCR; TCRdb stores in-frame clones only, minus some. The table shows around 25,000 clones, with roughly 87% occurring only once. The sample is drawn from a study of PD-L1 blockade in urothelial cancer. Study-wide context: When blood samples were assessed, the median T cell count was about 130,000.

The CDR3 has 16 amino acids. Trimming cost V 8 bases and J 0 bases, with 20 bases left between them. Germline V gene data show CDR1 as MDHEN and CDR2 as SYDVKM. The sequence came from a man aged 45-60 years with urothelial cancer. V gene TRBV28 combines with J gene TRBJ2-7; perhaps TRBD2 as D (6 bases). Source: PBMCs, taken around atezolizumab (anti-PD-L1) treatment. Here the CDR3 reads CASGGARRASSYEQYF. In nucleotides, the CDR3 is TGTGCCAGCGGGGGAGCGAGGAGGGCTAGCTCCTACGAGCAGTACTTC.